The rows below give T cell receptor beta chains drawn from one sample of a study of T cells after yellow fever vaccination. MiXCR, run by TCRdb on the 5' RACE reads, gives a single entry per CDR3 protein. The table lists about 550,000 distinct CDR3 sequences, around 21% of them singletons. The specimen was PBMCs, collected 15 days after the yellow fever booster vaccination. These receptors originate from a man aged 25-40 years who received the YFV17D yellow fever vaccine. The CDR3 runs from the conserved cysteine through the conserved F or W. D genes are given only for firm matches. The size entry is marked missing in some rows and otherwise reads once, few, many or a size class.

D gene,CDR3 length,J gene,V gene,clone size,CDR3 protein,CDR3 DNA
NA,16,TRBJ1-6,TRBV30,NA,CAWREGILSYNSPLHF,TGTGCCTGGAGGGAAGGGATTCTCTCCTATAATTCACCCCTCCACTTT
TRBD2,18,TRBJ2-5,TRBV20-1,NA,CSADRPGTSGRFQETQYF,TGCAGTGCTGATAGGCCCGGGACTAGCGGGAGATTCCAAGAGACCCAGTACTTC
NA,13,TRBJ1-5,TRBV6-5,NA,CASSWTVGQPQHF,TGTGCCAGCAGTTGGACAGTCGGCCAGCCCCAGCATTTT
TRBD1,17,TRBJ2-3,TRBV5-6,NA,CASSLETGTGSTDTQYF,TGTGCCAGCAGCTTGGAGACCGGGACAGGTAGCACAGATACGCAGTATTTT
TRBD2,17,TRBJ2-4,TRBV29-1,NA,CSVAPPSGSPGGNIQYF,TGCAGCGTTGCCCCCCCCAGCGGGAGCCCCGGAGGAAACATTCAGTACTTC
TRBD1,14,TRBJ1-4,TRBV6-1,NA,CASTPGTGGEKLFF,TGTGCCAGCACCCCTGGGACAGGGGGCGAAAAACTGTTTTTT
NA,16,TRBJ2-1,TRBV19,few,CASSPPDIRSYNEQFF,TGTGCCAGTAGTCCTCCGGACATCCGGTCCTACAATGAGCAGTTCTTC
NA,13,TRBJ2-7,TRBV6-5,few,CASSYSTGFEQYF,TGTGCCAGCAGTTACTCGACGGGTTTCGAGCAGTACTTC
NA,14,TRBJ2-5,TRBV4-2,few,CASAASGRGETQYF,TGTGCCAGCGCGGCATCGGGAAGAGGAGAGACCCAGTACTTC
TRBD2,18,TRBJ2-2,TRBV19,few,CASSSQSGRISNTGELFF,TGTGCCAGTAGTAGCCAGAGCGGGAGGATTTCGAACACCGGGGAGCTGTTTTTT
TRBD2,16,TRBJ2-3,TRBV27,NA,CASSFGTSGRIDTQYF,TGTGCCAGCAGTTTCGGGACTAGCGGGAGGATAGATACGCAGTATTTT
TRBD1,16,TRBJ2-2,TRBV6-1,NA,CASSPAQGVLSGELFF,TGTGCCAGCAGCCCCGCACAGGGGGTTCTTTCCGGGGAGCTGTTTTTT
TRBD1,14,TRBJ1-1,TRBV7-9,NA,CASSLQGQRTEAFF,TGTGCCAGCAGCTTACAGGGACAGAGGACTGAAGCTTTCTTT
NA,14,TRBJ2-7,TRBV7-6,few,CASSLNGEAYEQYF,TGTGCCAGCAGCTTAAACGGAGAGGCTTACGAGCAGTACTTC
NA,16,TRBJ2-5,TRBV10-3,many,CAISGGDRGQGETQYF,TGTGCCATCAGTGGGGGAGACAGAGGCCAGGGAGAGACCCAGTACTTC
NA,14,TRBJ2-5,TRBV15,few,CATSRDQGVVTQYF,TGTGCCACCAGCAGAGATCAAGGGGTAGTGACCCAGTACTTC
NA,13,TRBJ2-2,TRBV6-4,few,CASSEQQGGELFF,TGTGCCAGCAGTGAGCAACAGGGCGGGGAGCTGTTTTTT
NA,15,TRBJ2-3,TRBV10-1,few,CASSSELSGTDTQYF,TGCGCCAGCAGTTCAGAACTAAGCGGGACAGATACGCAGTATTTT
NA,12,TRBJ2-1,TRBV2,few,CASIEQVNEQFF,TGTGCCAGCATTGAGCAGGTTAATGAGCAGTTCTTC
NA,13,TRBJ2-3,TRBV4-3,few,CASSREGLPAQYF,TGCGCCAGCAGCCGAGAGGGACTCCCTGCGCAGTATTTT
NA,15,TRBJ2-7,TRBV21-1,few,CASSKWGRENYEQYF,TGTGCCAGCAGCAAATGGGGACGTGAGAACTACGAGCAGTACTTC
TRBD1,19,TRBJ2-3,TRBV7-6,NA,CASSLSPPTGGGGTDTQYF,TGTGCCAGCAGCTTAAGCCCTCCTACAGGGGGCGGGGGCACAGATACGCAGTATTTT
TRBD1,13,TRBJ1-5,TRBV20-1,few,CSARTGSRQPQHF,TGCAGTGCCAGGACAGGGTCGAGGCAGCCCCAGCATTTT
TRBD2,15,TRBJ2-1,TRBV6-2/TRBV6-3,few,CASNLAGGPYNEQFF,TGTGCCAGCAACTTAGCGGGAGGGCCTTACAATGAGCAGTTCTTC
TRBD1,14,TRBJ2-2,TRBV5-1,few,CASSRGQATGELFF,TGCGCCAGCAGCCGGGGACAGGCCACCGGGGAGCTGTTTTTT
NA,13,TRBJ2-5,TRBV5-4,few,CASSPVGQETQYF,TGTGCCAGCTCACCAGTGGGTCAAGAGACCCAGTACTTC
NA,11,TRBJ2-7,TRBV12-3/TRBV12-4,NA,CASSSAQQQYF,TGTGCCAGCAGTTCCGCGCAGCAGCAGTACTTC
TRBD2,13,TRBJ2-5,TRBV12-3/TRBV12-4,few,CASTPGRDETQYF,TGTGCCAGCACCCCGGGGAGGGACGAGACCCAGTACTTC
NA,13,TRBJ2-5,TRBV7-2,NA,CASGRRAGETQYF,TGTGCCAGCGGCCGTCGGGCTGGAGAGACCCAGTACTTC
NA,18,TRBJ2-2,TRBV11-1,NA,CASSYPRGGSRNTGELFF,TGTGCCAGCAGCTACCCCCGAGGGGGGTCGCGAAACACCGGGGAGCTGTTTTTT
TRBD1,13,TRBJ2-1,TRBV7-2,few,CASRYQGAAEQFF,TGTGCCAGCAGATACCAGGGGGCGGCTGAGCAGTTCTTC
TRBD2,16,TRBJ2-2,TRBV30,NA,CAWSVQKGLIAGELFF,TGTGCCTGGAGTGTCCAAAAGGGACTAATCGCCGGGGAGCTGTTTTTT
TRBD1,16,TRBJ1-5,TRBV4-2,NA,CASSQDRDRAGEPQHF,TGTGCCAGCAGCCAAGATAGGGACAGGGCGGGGGAGCCCCAGCATTTT